This T cell receptor beta chain was obtained from a study of blood T cell repertoires in COVID-19. Turning to the study itself: Samples taken during acute and convalescent COVID-19 were collected in the United States, Italy and Spain. In each case, the material was cDNA or gDNA derived from T cells, B-cell-depleted T cells, or PBMCs.

In the original processing: Estimates of nucleated cell counts were drawn from the amplification of reference gene primers. This table comes from immunoSEQ multiplex PCR, and its TCRdb copy is limited to in-frame clones, with some not included. V and J calls and clone size are given by that table; D and trimming were obtained from the DNA. The sample has approximately 130,000 clones, around three quarters seen once; the top ten hold 9.5% to 14%. Trimming cost V 5 bases and J 1 base, with 15 bases left between them. The CDR3 is made up of 15 amino acids. Per germline, CDR1 SGHVS and CDR2 FQNEAQ. This rearrangement joins TRBV7-8 to TRBJ2-7; maybe TRBD1 (6 bases). The clonotype comes from a human donor in a cohort sampled during active COVID-19. Sequencing was performed on peripheral blood. The CDR3 protein is CASSLGGQLSYEQYF. The CDR3 nucleotides are TGTGCCAGCAGCCTCGGCGGACAGCTTTCCTACGAGCAGTACTTC.